Listed below are T cell receptor beta chains from one sample, sequenced in a study of early T cells in non-severe SARS-CoV-2 infection. TCRdb re-derived calls from the 5' RACE reads in MiXCR, one entry per CDR3 protein. The table lists about 99,000 distinct CDR3 sequences, around a sixth of them singletons, with 1.3% in the top ten. Input material: whole blood. These receptors were taken from an adult who was a healthcare worker with PCR-confirmed SARS-CoV-2 infection or an uninfected control (not recorded which). The CDR3 runs from the conserved cysteine through the conserved F or W. The D gene is left open where the match is weak. The size field is filled for only some rows; it gives once, few, many or a size class.

clone size: few
D gene: TRBD1
J gene: TRBJ1-1
V gene: TRBV29-1
CDR3 DNA: TGCAGCGTGGTCGGTTGGCAGGGGGAGATCACTGAAGCTTTCTTT
CDR3 protein: CSVVGWQGEITEAFF

clone size: many
D gene: -
J gene: TRBJ2-5
V gene: TRBV27
CDR3 DNA: TGTGCCAGCCGAGCCCGGACACGGATGGAGGAGACCCAGTACTTC
CDR3 protein: CASRARTRMEETQYF

clone size: once
D gene: TRBD1
J gene: TRBJ1-5
V gene: TRBV12-3/TRBV12-4
CDR3 DNA: TGTGCCAGCAGTATAGACAGGGAACGGCCCCAGCATTTT
CDR3 protein: CASSIDRERPQHF

clone size: many
D gene: TRBD1
J gene: TRBJ2-2
V gene: TRBV5-4
CDR3 DNA: TGTGCCAGCAGCCGGCAGGACAGGGACACCGGGGAGCTGTTTTTT
CDR3 protein: CASSRQDRDTGELFF

clone size: few
D gene: -
J gene: TRBJ1-2
V gene: TRBV5-4
CDR3 DNA: TGTGCCAGCAGCTTGGAGCTGGATACTAACTATGGCTACACCTTC
CDR3 protein: CASSLELDTNYGYTF

clone size: -
D gene: TRBD1
J gene: TRBJ1-2
V gene: TRBV10-3
CDR3 DNA: TGTGCCATCAGTGAGAGAGAGGGACAGCTCAACTATGGCTACACCTTC
CDR3 protein: CAISEREGQLNYGYTF

clone size: -
D gene: -
J gene: TRBJ1-2
V gene: TRBV5-1
CDR3 DNA: TGCGCCAGCAGCTTGGAGGCCCGGGCCTATGGCTACACCTTC
CDR3 protein: CASSLEARAYGYTF

clone size: few
D gene: TRBD1
J gene: TRBJ2-7
V gene: TRBV7-9
CDR3 DNA: TGTGCCAGCAGCTTAACGAAGCCGGGACAGGGGACCTACGAGCAGTACTTC
CDR3 protein: CASSLTKPGQGTYEQYF

clone size: -
D gene: -
J gene: TRBJ2-3
V gene: TRBV5-6
CDR3 DNA: TGTGCCAGCAGCTCCGTCAGGGGCGCAGATACGCAGTATTTT
CDR3 protein: CASSSVRGADTQYF

clone size: -
D gene: -
J gene: TRBJ2-3
V gene: TRBV28
CDR3 DNA: TGTGCCAGCAGTTTTGACCTTACGGGAGATACGCAGTATTTT
CDR3 protein: CASSFDLTGDTQYF

clone size: few
D gene: -
J gene: TRBJ2-3
V gene: TRBV7-9
CDR3 DNA: TGTGCCAGCAGCCCCGACATTCGCACAGATACGCAGTATTTT
CDR3 protein: CASSPDIRTDTQYF

clone size: many
D gene: -
J gene: TRBJ1-2
V gene: TRBV20-1
CDR3 DNA: TGCAGTGCTAGAGATCAGGCTGAAAATGGCTACACCTTC
CDR3 protein: CSARDQAENGYTF

clone size: few
D gene: -
J gene: TRBJ2-1
V gene: TRBV19
CDR3 DNA: TGTGCCAGTAGTATAGTTTGGCCGACGAGCTCCTACAATGAGCAGTTCTTC
CDR3 protein: CASSIVWPTSSYNEQFF

clone size: few
D gene: -
J gene: TRBJ2-7
V gene: TRBV29-1
CDR3 DNA: TGCAGCGCTACCCTCCAGGGCGAGCAGTACTTC
CDR3 protein: CSATLQGEQYF

clone size: few
D gene: -
J gene: TRBJ1-1
V gene: TRBV25-1
CDR3 DNA: TGTGCCAGCAGTGGCCGGGCACCCCTTGAAGCTTTCTTT
CDR3 protein: CASSGRAPLEAFF

clone size: -
D gene: TRBD1
J gene: TRBJ2-1
V gene: TRBV20-1
CDR3 DNA: TGCAGTGCGATCCCCCGGGACAGAGGATACAATGAGCAGTTCTTC
CDR3 protein: CSAIPRDRGYNEQFF

clone size: few
D gene: TRBD1
J gene: TRBJ1-1
V gene: TRBV12-3/TRBV12-4
CDR3 DNA: TGTGCCAGCAGTTTCACAGGGGCAGGGACTGAAGCTTTCTTT
CDR3 protein: CASSFTGAGTEAFF

clone size: few
D gene: TRBD1
J gene: TRBJ1-5
V gene: TRBV19
CDR3 DNA: TGTGCCAGCCGGGACAGTAGGAATCAGCCCCAGCATTTT
CDR3 protein: CASRDSRNQPQHF

clone size: few
D gene: TRBD1
J gene: TRBJ1-6
V gene: TRBV18
CDR3 DNA: TGTGCCAGCTCACGATACGAAAGCGGGACAGGGTCGAATTCACCCCTCCACTTT
CDR3 protein: CASSRYESGTGSNSPLHF

clone size: few
D gene: -
J gene: TRBJ2-1
V gene: TRBV7-6
CDR3 DNA: TGTGCCAGCAGCTCCGGGACACCCTACAATGAGCAGTTCTTC
CDR3 protein: CASSSGTPYNEQFF

clone size: -
D gene: -
J gene: TRBJ2-3
V gene: TRBV28
CDR3 DNA: TGTGCCAGTGCTGGACTTATAGTCACAGATACGCAGTATTTT
CDR3 protein: CASAGLIVTDTQYF

clone size: -
D gene: -
J gene: TRBJ1-3
V gene: TRBV6-5
CDR3 DNA: TGTGCCAGCAGTTCCACGGGGGAGAGTGGAAACACCATATATTTT
CDR3 protein: CASSSTGESGNTIYF

clone size: -
D gene: -
J gene: TRBJ2-5
V gene: TRBV29-1
CDR3 DNA: TGCAGCGTAGCCCGCGAGACCCAGTACTTC
CDR3 protein: CSVARETQYF

clone size: -
D gene: -
J gene: TRBJ1-1
V gene: TRBV28
CDR3 DNA: TGTGCCAGCAGTTTCCCACGCATGAACACTGAAGCTTTCTTT
CDR3 protein: CASSFPRMNTEAFF

clone size: -
D gene: TRBD1
J gene: TRBJ1-1
V gene: TRBV20-1
CDR3 DNA: TGCAGTGCTAGAGATCGGAGGACAGGGGACACTGAAGCTTTCTTT
CDR3 protein: CSARDRRTGDTEAFF

clone size: -
D gene: TRBD2
J gene: TRBJ2-3
V gene: TRBV6-5
CDR3 DNA: TGTGCCAGCAGTCCACCTCCGGGACTAGCGGGAGGATGGGATACGCAGTATTTT
CDR3 protein: CASSPPPGLAGGWDTQYF

clone size: -
D gene: TRBD2
J gene: TRBJ2-5
V gene: TRBV7-2
CDR3 DNA: TGTGCCAGCAGCCGCGGGGGGGTCAGTTTCCAAGAGACCCAGTACTTC
CDR3 protein: CASSRGGVSFQETQYF

clone size: -
D gene: -
J gene: TRBJ1-4
V gene: TRBV7-2
CDR3 DNA: TGTGCCAGCAGCTTAGGAAGTCGGACTAATGAAAAACTGTTTTTT
CDR3 protein: CASSLGSRTNEKLFF

clone size: -
D gene: TRBD1
J gene: TRBJ1-2
V gene: TRBV12-3/TRBV12-4
CDR3 DNA: TGTGCCAGCAGTTTCGGGACAGGGGGCGCTACCTTC
CDR3 protein: CASSFGTGGATF

clone size: few
D gene: -
J gene: TRBJ2-1
V gene: TRBV10-3
CDR3 DNA: TGTGCCATCAGTGAGTCGAATTTGATTGGTGAGCAGTTCTTC
CDR3 protein: CAISESNLIGEQFF

clone size: few
D gene: -
J gene: TRBJ2-7
V gene: TRBV11-2
CDR3 DNA: TGTGCCAGCAGCTTAGGGGCAGCCACCTACGAGCAGTACTTC
CDR3 protein: CASSLGAATYEQYF

clone size: -
D gene: TRBD2
J gene: TRBJ2-7
V gene: TRBV28
CDR3 DNA: TGTGCCAGCAGTTTATTATTACTAGCGGGATCCAACGAGCAGCACTTC
CDR3 protein: CASSLLLLAGSNEQHF